The 27 T cell receptor beta chains below all came from one sample that was sequenced in a study of T-cell reconstitution after alpha-beta-depleted transplantation in children (dated by TCRdb to the mid-2010s). The library was prepared using PCR. Sequencing relied on an Illumina HiSeq 2500. To normalize quantification of the TCRbeta repertoire, the TCR libraries were built with molecular barcoding that relied on unique molecular identifiers. TCRdb handled the public reads itself, with Q25 trimming in fastp and clone calling in MiXCR, and kept productive beta chains. Identical CDR3 protein sequences are pooled into one entry, listed with their most common genes and DNA. Recorded for this sample are 250,000 to 400,000 distinct CDR3 sequences; 23% of them occurred a single time. Roughly 9.8% of the sample belongs to the ten largest clones. The treatment or condition label of this sample denotes: allogeneic hematopoietic cell transplantation with graft depleted of TCRalphabeta T cells and CD19 B cells.

The sample in question was PBMCs, mostly from graft donor cells, obtained 180 days after TCRalphabeta/CD19-depleted stem cell transplant. Receptors originate from a male patient aged 10 to 17 who had a stem cell transplant for acute lymphoblastic leukemia, so the T cells may come from the graft donor.

The sample holds many counts of this clonotype. The chain combines TRBV5-1 with TRBJ1-2; D unclear. The V end was cut by 2 bases, the J end by 2 bases, with 10 bases between. The CDR3 runs to 14 residues. From germline, CDR1 is SGHRS and CDR2 YFSETQ. CDR3 residues: CASSLTLQNYGYTF. In nucleotides, the CDR3 is TGCGCCAGCAGCTTAACCCTACAGAACTATGGCTACACCTTC. Full variable domain (rest looked up from reference TRBV5-1 and TRBJ1-2): KAGVTQTPRYLIKTRGQQVTLSCSPISGHRSVSWYQQTPGQGLQFLFEYFSETQRNKGNFPGRFSGRQFSNSRSEMNVSTLELGDSALYLCASSLTLQNYGYTFGSGTRLTVV.

This clonotype appeared a few times. V usage is TRBV18 and J usage is TRBJ2-3; D gene ambiguous. Trimming removed 5 bases from V and 5 bases from J, with 5 bases in between. The germline V gene encodes CDR1 KGHSH and CDR2 LQKENI. This CDR3 contains 11 residues. This CDR3 reads CASSGLDTQYF. The CDR3, as DNA: TGTGCCAGCTCAGGTCTAGATACGCAGTATTTT.

This chain connects TRBV4-1 to TRBJ2-5; 11 bases align to TRBD2. The CDR3 has 17 residues. The junction had 4 bases not matched to a gene; V was cut back by 0 bases and J by 1 base. Looked up from germline, CDR1 is MGHRA and CDR2 is YSYEKL. The DNA for the CDR3 is TGCGCCAGCAGCCAAGAGCTAGCGGGAGGACTCCAAGAGACCCAGTACTTC. Protein: CASSQELAGGLQETQYF.

The chain joins TRBV20-1 to TRBJ2-5; 7 nucleotides line up with TRBD2. Germline V gene lookup returns CDR1 DFQATT and CDR2 SNEGSKA (reference sequence). This CDR3 is 11 amino acids long. The ends lost 7 bases at V and 4 bases at J; junction bases unmatched: 3. The CDR3 region is CSDAGVETQYF. The CDR3 bases are TGCAGTGACGCGGGAGTAGAGACCCAGTACTTC.

This sequence joins TRBV27 and TRBJ2-4; D perhaps matches TRBD2 (6 bases). The germline gives CDR1 MNHEY, CDR2 SMNVEV (reference sequence). V was cut by 0 bases and J by 0 bases, with 9 bases left in between. The CDR3 totals 16 residues. DNA for the CDR3: TGTGCCAGCAGTTTATCGGGACTGCTAGCCAAAAACATTCAGTACTTC. Translation gives CASSLSGLLAKNIQYF.

This sequence joins TRBV7-9 and TRBJ1-1; D is possibly TRBD1 (5 bases). CDR1 is SEHNR, CDR2 FQNEAQ, per germline (reference sequence). V dropped 5 bases and J dropped 7 bases, with 20 bases sitting between them. The CDR3 consists of 15 residues. The CDR3 loop reads CASSQGVGLIREAFF. CDR3 coding DNA: TGTGCCAGCAGCCAAGGGGTCGGACTGATCCGTGAAGCTTTCTTT.

This chain connects TRBV19 to TRBJ1-5, with 9 bases lining up with TRBD1. The germline CDR1 and CDR2 sequences are LNHDA and SQIVND (reference sequence). The CDR3 spans 18 residues. Unmatched junction bases numbered 15, after V lost 5 bases and J lost 4 bases. CDR3 bases: TGTGCCAGTAGTCCCCGGACAGGGGCCTCCCTTATTAATCAGCCCCAGCATTTT. This translates into CASSPRTGASLINQPQHF.

In this sample, this clonotype turned up a few times. The chain employs TRBV27 and TRBJ2-4; 9 bases map to TRBD2. CDR3 size: 16 residues. CDR1 is MNHEY and CDR2 is SMNVEV in the germline V gene (reference sequence). Trimming at V came to 3 bases and at J to 0 bases, leaving 3 bases not matched to a gene. For the CDR3, the DNA is TGTGCCAGCAGTTTGACTAGCGGTATAGCCAAAAACATTCAGTACTTC. Translated, it gives CASSLTSGIAKNIQYF.

This clonotype has only a few counts. This chain uses TRBV20-1 with TRBJ2-1, with TRBD1 identical over 7 bases. Germline V gene lookup returns CDR1 DFQATT and CDR2 SNEGSKA (reference sequence). V was clipped by 3 bases and J by 0 bases; unmatched bases: 5. The CDR3 is made up of 15 amino acids. Here the CDR3 reads CSASGQESSYNEQFF. CDR3 coding DNA: TGCAGTGCTAGCGGACAGGAAAGCTCCTACAATGAGCAGTTCTTC.

The chain recombines TRBV20-1 with TRBJ2-5; a possible D gene is TRBD2 (6 bases). Germline CDR1 and CDR2: DFQATT and SNEGSKA (reference sequence). The CDR3 runs to 14 residues. Trimming took off 4 bases at V and 2 bases at J, with 14 bases between the two ends. CDR3 in DNA: TGCAGTGCTATAGTGGGGACTTCACAAGAGACCCAGTACTTC. Amino acids: CSAIVGTSQETQYF.

The CDR3 loop reads CASSLRDQETQYF. In nucleotides, the CDR3 is TGCGCCAGCAGCTTGAGGGATCAAGAGACCCAGTACTTC. The rearrangement joins TRBV5-1 to TRBJ2-5; D gene unclear. Germline-derived CDR1 and CDR2 are SGHRS and YFSETQ. CDR3 length: 13 amino acids. V shed 1 base and J shed 2 bases, with 6 bases lying between them.

This clonotype showed up many times. CDR3 sequence (DNA): TGCAGTGCCGACGGACTAGCGGGGACAGATACGCAGTATTTT. The encoded protein is CSADGLAGTDTQYF. V gene TRBV20-1 combines with J gene TRBJ2-3; 12 bases are a match to TRBD2. This CDR3 has 14 residues. Germline V gives CDR1 DFQATT, CDR2 SNEGSKA (reference sequence). The J segment lost 3 bases and the V segment lost 6 bases, leaving 4 bases of the junction unmatched.

The chain uses TRBV6-1 and TRBJ2-7; TRBD1 agrees at 7 bases. The CDR3 extends over 13 amino acids. V gave up 5 bases and J gave up 3 bases; unmatched junction bases: 4. Per the germline V gene, CDR1 is MNHNS and CDR2 is SASEGT. CDR3 DNA: TGTGCCAGCAGTCCCTACAGGGGCTACGAGCAGTACTTC. This encodes CASSPYRGYEQYF.

The rearrangement joins TRBV5-1 to TRBJ1-2; D may be TRBD1 (5 bases). Germline lookup yields CDR1 SGHRS and CDR2 YFSETQ. The CDR3 has 12 residues. V lost 7 bases and J 5 bases, leaving 12 bases between the germline ends. CDR3 DNA: TGCGCCAGCGGAGATGAGGGGTATGGCTACACCTTC. This encodes CASGDEGYGYTF.

The V and J genes are TRBV20-1 and TRBJ2-1, with a possible D match to TRBD2 (6 bases). With 3 bases removed from V and 0 bases from J, the gap between germline ends came to 9 bases. Germline values: CDR1 DFQATT, CDR2 SNEGSKA (reference sequence). The CDR3 contains 14 residues. The CDR3 region is CSASGGSSYNEQFF. The CDR3 DNA reads TGCAGTGCTAGCGGGGGAAGCTCCTACAATGAGCAGTTCTTC.

CDR3 in amino acids: CASSPAGAGVYNEQFF. The CDR3 nucleotides are TGTGCCAGCAGCCCAGCGGGAGCGGGGGTCTACAATGAGCAGTTCTTC. V usage is TRBV7-3 and J usage is TRBJ2-1; 8 bases are shared with TRBD2. This CDR3 region has 16 residues. Trimming at V came to 5 bases and at J to 3 bases, leaving 9 bases not matched to a gene. The germline gives CDR1 SGHTA, CDR2 FQGTGA.

This clonotype occurred many times. The chain employs TRBV20-1 and TRBJ1-1; D not resolved. V was trimmed by 0 bases and J by 2 bases, leaving 13 bases between them. Germline assignment: CDR1 DFQATT and CDR2 SNEGSKA (reference sequence). The CDR3 consists of 15 residues. The DNA of the CDR3 is TGCAGTGCTAGAGATAAAGCGACGGCCAACACTGAAGCTTTCTTT. Translation: CSARDKATANTEAFF.

The chain has TRBV24-1 and TRBJ2-1, with D unresolved. This CDR3 comprises 15 residues. Trimming pared 5 bases from V and 4 bases from J, leaving 14 bases between. Germline CDR1 and CDR2: KGHDR and SFDVKD. CDR3 loop: CATSGGRPPYNEQFF. Written as DNA, the CDR3 is TGTGCCACCAGTGGTGGGCGTCCCCCTTACAATGAGCAGTTCTTC.

This clonotype has ten or more counts. This rearrangement joins TRBV7-6 to TRBJ2-3, with no clear D. CDR1 and CDR2 from the germline V gene are SGHVS and FNYEAQ. CDR3 length: 17 amino acids. Trimming removed 5 bases from V and 0 bases from J, with 18 bases in between. CDR3 residues: CASSETYARLSTDTQYF. DNA of the CDR3: TGTGCCAGCAGCGAAACGTACGCCAGGCTTAGCACAGATACGCAGTATTTT.

V is TRBV12-3 or TRBV12-4 and J is TRBJ2-1; D is unclear. The CDR3 is made up of 14 amino acids. V was clipped by 7 bases and J by 8 bases, with 18 bases between them. The CDR3 DNA is TGTGCCAGCAATTATTGGACCACGGGCGATGAGCAGTTCTTC. It specifies CASNYWTTGDEQFF.

This clonotype was seen only a few times. V gene TRBV6-1 combines with J gene TRBJ2-7; TRBD2 matches 8 bases. Germline V gene sequence: CDR1 MNHNS, CDR2 SASEGT. J lost 7 bases, V lost 5 bases, and 13 bases had no gene match. The CDR3 runs 15 residues. This chain's CDR3 is CASSRLAPGLGEQYF. CDR3 nucleotide sequence: TGTGCCAGCAGTAGACTAGCGCCCGGGTTGGGAGAGCAGTACTTC.

This clonotype was counted only a few times. The chain combines TRBV24-1 with TRBJ2-1; D may be TRBD1 or TRBD2 (5 bases each). Germline V CDR1 and CDR2: KGHDR, SFDVKD. This CDR3 is built from 14 residues. V lost 5 bases and J lost 1, with 8 bases in between. The DNA for the CDR3 is TGTGCCACCAGTGTAGAGGGGTCCTACAATGAGCAGTTCTTC. Translation gives CATSVEGSYNEQFF.

This clonotype was recorded at least ten times. The chain carries TRBV29-1 and TRBJ1-1; D remains unclear. Trimming cost V 5 bases and J 1 base, with 5 bases left between them. The germline CDR1 and CDR2 sequences are SQVTM and ANQGSEA. The CDR3 has 11 amino acids. The CDR3 region is CSVLGNTEAFF. For the CDR3, the DNA is TGCAGCGTTCTGGGGAACACTGAAGCTTTCTTT.

This CDR3 is CASSSAGQKLEGYTF. The CDR3 DNA reads TGTGCCAGCAGTTCCGCGGGACAGAAGCTCGAGGGCTACACCTTC. The V and J genes are TRBV28 and TRBJ1-2, with 7 positions matching TRBD1. The CDR3 sequence is 15 residues long. J gave up 8 bases and V 4 bases, and 13 bases lay outside the gene matches. CDR1 and CDR2 (germline): MDHEN, SYDVKM.

J is TRBJ2-7 and V is TRBV2; 14 nucleotides agree with TRBD2. J was trimmed by 4 bases and V by 3 bases; bases with no gene match: 2. Germline V gives CDR1 SNHLY, CDR2 FYNNEI. The CDR3 has 15 residues. The CDR3 DNA follows: TGTGCCAGCAGTGAGACTAGCGGGAGGGTTTACGAGCAGTACTTC. As protein: CASSETSGRVYEQYF.

The V gene is TRBV4-2, the J gene TRBJ2-1, with a possible D match to TRBD1 (6 bases). In germline, CDR1 is LGHNA, CDR2 YNFKEQ. V lost 1 base and J 0 bases, leaving 7 bases between the germline ends. The length of the CDR3 is 15 residues. This CDR3 is CASSQADSSYNEQFF. Written as DNA, the CDR3 is TGTGCCAGCAGCCAAGCGGACAGCTCCTACAATGAGCAGTTCTTC.

There are a few counts of this clonotype. The rearrangement links TRBV9 to TRBJ1-5; 7 bases agree with TRBD1. Germline V gene lookup returns CDR1 SGDLS and CDR2 YYNGEE. CDR3 length: 15 residues. The V gene end was trimmed by 4 bases and the J gene end by 6 bases; junction bases not matched to a gene: 10. In DNA, the CDR3 is TGTGCCAGCAGCTCTGACACAGGGGCGGGTCAGCCCCAGCATTTT. Protein sequence: CASSSDTGAGQPQHF. The full variable domain, completed using reference TRBV9 and TRBJ1-5, is DSGVTQTPKHLITATGQRVTLRCSPRSGDLSVYWYQQSLDQGLQFLIQYYNGEERAKGNILERFSAQQFPDLHSELNLSSLELGDSALYFCASSSDTGAGQPQHFGDGTRLSIL.